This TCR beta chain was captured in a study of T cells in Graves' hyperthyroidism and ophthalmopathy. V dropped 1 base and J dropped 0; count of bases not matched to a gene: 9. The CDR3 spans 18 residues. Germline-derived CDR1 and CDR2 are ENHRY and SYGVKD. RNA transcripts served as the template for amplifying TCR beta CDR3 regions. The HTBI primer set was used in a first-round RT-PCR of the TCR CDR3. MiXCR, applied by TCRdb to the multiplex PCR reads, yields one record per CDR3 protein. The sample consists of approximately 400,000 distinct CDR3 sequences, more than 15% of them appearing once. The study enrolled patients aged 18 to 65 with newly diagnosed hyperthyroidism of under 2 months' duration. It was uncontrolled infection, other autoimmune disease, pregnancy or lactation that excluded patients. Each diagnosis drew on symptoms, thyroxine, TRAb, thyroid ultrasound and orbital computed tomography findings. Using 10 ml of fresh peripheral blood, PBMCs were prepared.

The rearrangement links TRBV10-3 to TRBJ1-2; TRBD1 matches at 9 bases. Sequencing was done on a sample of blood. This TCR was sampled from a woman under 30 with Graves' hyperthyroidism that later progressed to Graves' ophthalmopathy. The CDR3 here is CAISEFTGQGSSNYGYTF. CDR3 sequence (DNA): TGTGCCATCAGTGAGTTTACGGGACAGGGCAGCTCTAACTATGGCTACACCTTC.